The text below deals with one TCR beta chain. The antigen remains undetermined. This is likely a read error, given that the CDR3 carries no conserved phenylalanine or tryptophan at its end. The entry originates in a study of blood T cells in healthy people across ages. General study points: Shifts in expanded clonotypes may have been confounded by donor CMV status, which was unknown. When set beside aged donors, long-lived donors presented more naive CD4+ cells and higher diversity.

The use of a sample-barcoded 5' primer and a J-beta primer mix characterized a second PCR of roughly 6 to 11 cycles. All samples yielded 2.5 million or more CDR3-containing paired-end reads. TCRdb fed the 5' RACE reads into MiXCR, producing one record per CDR3 protein. The sample holds about 1.6 million distinct CDR3 sequences, around 36% seen once. The CDR3 length is 14 residues. CDR1 SGHVS and CDR2 FQNEAQ come from the germline V gene. Trimming took off 5 bases at V and 1 base at J, with 12 bases between the two ends. V is TRBV7-8 and J is TRBJ2-7, with unresolved D. The sequence came from a woman under 40 in good health. The sequencing input was blood. In DNA, the CDR3 is TGTGCCAGCAGCGTGTACATGGGTTCCTACGAGCAGTACCTC. Amino acids: CASSVYMGSYEQYL.